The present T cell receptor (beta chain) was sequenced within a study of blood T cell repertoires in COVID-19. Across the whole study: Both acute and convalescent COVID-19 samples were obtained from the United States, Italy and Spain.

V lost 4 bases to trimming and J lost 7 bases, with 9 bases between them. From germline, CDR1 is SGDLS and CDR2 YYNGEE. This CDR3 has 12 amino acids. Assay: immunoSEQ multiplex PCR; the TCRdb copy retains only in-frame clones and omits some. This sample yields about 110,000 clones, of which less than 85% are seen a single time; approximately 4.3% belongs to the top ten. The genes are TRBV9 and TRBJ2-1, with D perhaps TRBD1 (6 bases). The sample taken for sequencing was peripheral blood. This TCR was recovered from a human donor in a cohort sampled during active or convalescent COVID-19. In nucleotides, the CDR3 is TGTGCCAGCAGCCCCGACAGGAATGAGCAGTTCTTC. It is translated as CASSPDRNEQFF.